The 17 T cell receptor beta chains presented below share a single source sample, sequenced in a study of beta chain features in type 1 diabetes (dated by TCRdb to 2017 to 2018). What the research found in general, with its limitations: A moderate but significant shortening of TCRB CDR3 length was observed in type 1 diabetes patients in all four CD4+ subsets.

No antigens are known for them. Library preparation employed the immunoSEQ multiplex PCR assay. The entire amount of isolated RNA was reverse transcribed using the High Capacity cDNA Reverse Transcription Kit, so the sequenced TCRB transcripts were expressed ones. What TCRdb holds here is the immuneACCESS table cut down to in-frame rearrangements. Part of the clones is not present; checked against another copy, under half of the missing clones reflect an unresolved V gene, and the others are unexplained. The sample data list 300,000 to 450,000 clones, and 10% to 15% of these were observed just once. The biggest ten clones account for 0.01% of the sample. Sequencing was performed on naive CD4+ T cells from blood. The sample's cell subset or site label is to be understood as: true naive CD4+ T cells. The receptors were gathered from a woman aged 18-30 years with type 1 diabetes.

The V and J genes are TRBV7-2 and TRBJ2-7, with D perhaps matching TRBD1 (6 bases). The CDR3 length is 13 residues. Germline V gene lookup returns CDR1 SGHTA and CDR2 FQGNSA. Trimming shortened V by 5 bases and J by 6 bases, and 14 bases separated the two germline ends. Here the CDR3 DNA reads TGTGCCAGCAGCCCCGGACAGAGGTTCGAGCAGTACTTC. Translating gives CASSPGQRFEQYF.

The chain couples TRBV19 to TRBJ1-4, with D unresolved. V dropped 6 bases and J dropped 11 bases, with 13 bases sitting between them. The CDR3 is 12 residues long. Germline lookup yields CDR1 LNHDA and CDR2 SQIVND (reference sequence). The CDR3: CASSRTSEKLFF. The CDR3, as DNA: TGTGCCAGTAGCCGAACTTCGGAGAAACTGTTTTTT. The full variable domain, its missing parts supplied by reference TRBV19 and TRBJ1-4, is DGGITQSPKYLFRKEGQNVTLSCEQNLNHDAMYWYRQDPGQGLRLIYYSQIVNDFQKGDIAEGYSVSREKKESFPLTVTSAQKNPTAFYLCASSRTSEKLFFGSGTQLSVL.

This clone was recorded a few times. The sample contains more than one DNA sequence encoding this CDR3. The V call is TRBV7-2, the J call TRBJ2-5; D might be TRBD2 (5 bases). V lost 1 base to trimming and J lost 5 bases, with 8 bases between them. The CDR3 loop spans 13 amino acids. Germline CDR1 is SGHTA and CDR2 is FQGNSA. The CDR3 sequence is CASSLGPGETQYF. The DNA for the CDR3 is TGTGCCAGCAGCTTAGGCCCGGGGGAGACCCAGTACTTC. The full variable domain, its missing parts supplied by reference TRBV7-2 and TRBJ2-5, is GAGVSQSPSNKVTEKGKDVELRCDPISGHTALYWYRQSLGQGLEFLIYFQGNSAPDKSGLPSDRFSAERTGGSVSTLTIQRTQQEDSAVYLCASSLGPGETQYFGPGTRLLVL.

The CDR3 region is CASSLARQTNEQFF. CDR3 DNA: TGCGCCAGCAGCTTGGCCCGACAAACCAATGAGCAGTTCTTC. The J gene is TRBJ2-1, the V gene TRBV5-1; D not resolved. This CDR3 is 14 amino acids long. The V end was cut by 0 bases, the J end by 6 bases, with 10 bases between. Germline CDR1 reads SGHRS; CDR2 reads YFSETQ.

The V gene is TRBV5-1, the J gene TRBJ2-2, with 8 bases that match TRBD1. This CDR3 has 14 residues. Germline CDR1 is SGHRS and CDR2 is YFSETQ. V was pared by 5 bases and J by 5 bases, with 5 bases of the junction left unmatched. The CDR3 is CASRDRVGTGELFF. CDR3 coding DNA: TGCGCCAGCAGGGACAGGGTCGGGACCGGGGAGCTGTTTTTT.

This clone was counted a few times. The chain joins TRBV6-1 to TRBJ1-6; D not certain. V lost 1 base and J 7 bases, leaving 8 bases between the germline ends. CDR3 length equals 14 residues. Germline V lookup: CDR1 MNHNS, CDR2 SASEGT. The CDR3 reads CASSEERRNSPLHF. In nucleotides, the CDR3 is TGTGCCAGCAGTGAAGAGCGACGGAATTCACCCCTCCACTTT.

J is TRBJ2-2 and V is TRBV29-1, with D tentatively TRBD2 (6 bases). Germline V gives CDR1 SQVTM, CDR2 ANQGSEA. Trimming took off 4 bases at V and 4 bases at J, with 10 bases between the two ends. The CDR3 loop spans 13 amino acids. This CDR3 is CSVGVAATGELFF. CDR3 bases: TGCAGCGTTGGGGTAGCGGCCACCGGGGAGCTGTTTTTT.

The table lists this clone with a few counts. The rearrangement joins TRBV7-8 to TRBJ2-5; D might be TRBD2 (5 bases). The CDR3 contains 16 residues. In germline, CDR1 is SGHVS, CDR2 FQNEAQ. The ends were cut back, 4 bases at V and 3 bases at J, with 18 bases in the middle. The chain's CDR3 is CASSSPRDPSEETQYF. As DNA, the CDR3 is TGTGCCAGCAGCTCGCCCCGGGATCCGTCCGAAGAGACCCAGTACTTC.

This clone showed up just a few times. The chain is built from TRBV18 and TRBJ2-5, with 9 bases that match TRBD2. This CDR3 is 15 amino acids long. The germline V gene encodes CDR1 KGHSH and CDR2 LQKENI. J gave up 4 bases and V 2 bases, and 5 bases lay outside the gene matches. The CDR3 nucleotides read TGTGCCAGCTCACCATATGAAGCGGGAGGAGAGACCCAGTACTTC. Encoded protein: CASSPYEAGGETQYF. Drawing the rest from reference TRBV18 and TRBJ2-5, the complete variable domain is NAGVMQNPRHLVRRRGQEARLRCSPMKGHSHVYWYRQLPEEGLKFMVYLQKENIIDESGMPKERFSAEFPKEGPSILRIQQVVRGDSAAYFCASSPYEAGGETQYFGPGTRLLVL.

The genes are TRBV7-8 and TRBJ2-1; D uncertain. The CDR3 is 15 residues long. V dropped 6 bases and J dropped 0 bases, with 12 bases sitting between them. The germline V gene has CDR1 SGHVS and CDR2 FQNEAQ. The CDR3 spells CASRTLQSSYNEQFF. Here the CDR3 DNA reads TGTGCCAGCAGGACCTTACAGAGCTCCTACAATGAGCAGTTCTTC. Supplemented by reference TRBV7-8 and TRBJ2-1, the full variable domain reads GAGVSQSPRYKVAKRGQDVALRCDPISGHVSLFWYQQALGQGPEFLTYFQNEAQLDKSGLPSDRFFAERPEGSVSTLKIQRTQQEDSAVYLCASRTLQSSYNEQFFGPGTRLTVL.

The J gene is TRBJ2-5, the V gene TRBV28; D possibly corresponds to TRBD2 (5 bases). The CDR3 is made up of 16 amino acids. Germline assignment: CDR1 MDHEN and CDR2 SYDVKM. Trimming shortened V by 3 bases and J by 5 bases, and 19 bases separated the two germline ends. The chain's CDR3 is CASSFQLSGYSETQYF. The CDR3 DNA sequence: TGTGCCAGCAGTTTTCAGTTATCGGGGTATTCGGAGACCCAGTACTTC.

The V call is TRBV5-1, the J call TRBJ1-1; TRBD1 is a possible D gene (5 bases). This CDR3 spans 15 amino acids. CDR1 and CDR2 from the germline V gene are SGHRS and YFSETQ. The germline V and J ends were trimmed by 0 bases and 0 bases, with 9 bases remaining between them. As DNA, the CDR3 is TGCGCCAGCAGCTTGGCCGGGGGGATGAACACTGAAGCTTTCTTT. The encoded protein is CASSLAGGMNTEAFF.

The table lists this clone with a few counts. This sample also contains other DNA sequences that code for the same CDR3. This CDR3 is CASSLGGTSGYNEQFF. Here the CDR3 DNA reads TGCGCCAGCAGCTTGGGGGGGACTAGCGGATACAATGAGCAGTTCTTC. The chain carries TRBV5-1 and TRBJ2-1, with 11 bases identical to TRBD2. V gave up 0 bases and J gave up 4 bases; unmatched junction bases: 3. Per the germline V gene, CDR1 is SGHRS and CDR2 is YFSETQ. This CDR3 region has 16 residues.

This clone showed up just a few times. Other DNA sequences within the sample encode an identical CDR3. The V gene is TRBV7-9, the J gene TRBJ2-2, with TRBD1 as a possible D gene (5 bases). The CDR3 is 12 amino acids. Looked up from germline, CDR1 is SEHNR and CDR2 is FQNEAQ (reference sequence). V was cut by 5 bases and J by 5 bases, with 6 bases left in between. The CDR3 spells CASSPGTGELFF. The CDR3 DNA reads TGTGCCAGCAGCCCAGGGACCGGGGAGCTGTTTTTT.

This clone was seen only a few times. One junction end does not reproduce the germline sequence, and a read error may be involved. The chain couples TRBV7-9 to TRBJ2-1, with D maybe TRBD2 (6 bases). Germline values: CDR1 SEHNR, CDR2 FQNEAQ (reference sequence). The CDR3 spans 13 residues. CDR3 in amino acids: CASRLGLQNEQFF. As DNA, the CDR3 is TGTGCCAGCCGCTTGGGACTCCAAAATGAGCAGTTCTTC.

Worth noting for this clone: The same CDR3 arises from other DNA sequences in this sample as well. The chain combines TRBV5-1 with TRBJ2-3; TRBD2 agrees at 13 bases. Germline-derived CDR1 and CDR2 are SGHRS and YFSETQ. CDR3 size: 15 residues. After removal of 4 bases from V and 4 bases from J, the junction contained 3 bases not matched to a gene. CDR3 coding DNA: TGCGCCAGCAGCCCGGGACTAGCGGGGCCAGATACGCAGTATTTT. Its protein is CASSPGLAGPDTQYF.

CDR3 nucleotides: TGTGCCAGTAGCTCAGTCTCTGGGGCCAACGTCCTGACTTTC. Translation gives CASSSVSGANVLTF. The chain recombines TRBV19 with TRBJ2-6; D remains unclear. CDR1 and CDR2 (germline): LNHDA, SQIVND (reference sequence). The CDR3 length is 14 residues. The ends were cut back, 6 bases at V and 0 bases at J, with 6 bases in the middle.